The sequence of this TCR beta chain was determined in a study of blood T cell repertoires in COVID-19. Produced via immunoSEQ multiplex PCR; TCRdb's table is partial and in-frame only. The sample consists of more than 85,000 clones, around 78% of them appearing once. Germline CDR1 is MNHEY and CDR2 is SMNVEV (reference sequence). Trimming cost V 6 bases and J 4 bases; bases outside gene matches: 3. This CDR3 is 13 amino acids long. The source material was peripheral blood. This chain joins TRBV27 and TRBJ1-2; 9 bases align to TRBD1. This clonotype was obtained from a woman in her fifties or sixties with acute or convalescent COVID-19. CDR3 sequence (DNA): TGTGCCAGCAGGACAGGGGGAAGCTATGGCTACACCTTC. Amino acids: CASRTGGSYGYTF.